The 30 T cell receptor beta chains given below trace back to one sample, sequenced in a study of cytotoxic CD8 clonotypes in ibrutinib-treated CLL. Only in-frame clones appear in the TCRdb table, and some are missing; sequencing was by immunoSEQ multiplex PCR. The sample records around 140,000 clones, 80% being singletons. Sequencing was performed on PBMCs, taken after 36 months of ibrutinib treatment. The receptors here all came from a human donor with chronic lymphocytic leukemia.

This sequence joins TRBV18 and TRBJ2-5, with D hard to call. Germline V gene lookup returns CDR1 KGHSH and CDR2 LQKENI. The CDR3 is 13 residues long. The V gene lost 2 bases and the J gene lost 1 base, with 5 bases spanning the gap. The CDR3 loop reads CASSPVSQETQYF. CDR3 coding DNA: TGTGCCAGCTCACCAGTGAGCCAAGAGACCCAGTACTTC.

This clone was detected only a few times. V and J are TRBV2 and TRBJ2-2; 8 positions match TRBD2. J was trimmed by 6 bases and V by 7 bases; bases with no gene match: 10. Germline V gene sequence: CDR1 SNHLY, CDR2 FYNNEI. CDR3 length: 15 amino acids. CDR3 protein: CASKLAGLGSGELFF. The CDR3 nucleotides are TGTGCCAGCAAGTTAGCGGGATTGGGGTCCGGGGAGCTGTTTTTT.

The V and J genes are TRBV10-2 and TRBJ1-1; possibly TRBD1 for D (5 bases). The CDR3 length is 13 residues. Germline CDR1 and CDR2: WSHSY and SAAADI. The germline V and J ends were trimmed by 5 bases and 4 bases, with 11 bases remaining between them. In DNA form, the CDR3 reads TGCGCCAGCAGTTGGGGGGGAAGCACTGAAGCTTTCTTT. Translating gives CASSWGGSTEAFF.

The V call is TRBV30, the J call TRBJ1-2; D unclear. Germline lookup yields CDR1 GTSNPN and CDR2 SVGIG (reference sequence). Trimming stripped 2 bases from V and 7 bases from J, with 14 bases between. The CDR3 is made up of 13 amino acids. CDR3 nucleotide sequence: TGTGCCTGGAGTTTACGGAGATTCGGTGGCTACACCTTC. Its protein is CAWSLRRFGGYTF.

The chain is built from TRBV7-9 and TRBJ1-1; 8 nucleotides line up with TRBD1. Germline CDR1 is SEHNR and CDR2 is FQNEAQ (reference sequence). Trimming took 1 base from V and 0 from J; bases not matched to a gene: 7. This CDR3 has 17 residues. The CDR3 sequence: CASSLGQGPLMNTEAFF. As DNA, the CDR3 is TGTGCCAGCAGCTTAGGACAGGGGCCTCTGATGAACACTGAAGCTTTCTTT.

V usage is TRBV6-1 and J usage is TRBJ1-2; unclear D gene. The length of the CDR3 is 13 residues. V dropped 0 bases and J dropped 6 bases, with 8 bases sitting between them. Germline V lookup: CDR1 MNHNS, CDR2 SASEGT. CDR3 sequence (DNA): TGTGCCAGCAGTGAAGCGAGTAGGGATGGCTACACCTTC. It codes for CASSEASRDGYTF.

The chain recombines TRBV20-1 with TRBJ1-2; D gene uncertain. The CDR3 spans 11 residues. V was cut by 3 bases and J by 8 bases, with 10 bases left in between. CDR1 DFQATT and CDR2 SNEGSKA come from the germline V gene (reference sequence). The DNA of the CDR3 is TGCAGTGCTAGGGCACATGGAGGCTACACCTTC. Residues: CSARAHGGYTF.

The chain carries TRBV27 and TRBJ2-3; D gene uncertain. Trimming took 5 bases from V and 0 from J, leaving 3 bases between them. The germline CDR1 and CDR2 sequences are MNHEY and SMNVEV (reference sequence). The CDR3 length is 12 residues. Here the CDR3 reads CASSDSTDTQYF. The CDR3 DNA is TGTGCCAGCAGTGATAGCACAGATACGCAGTATTTT.

CDR3 loop: CASSQSTGVYGYTF. Here the CDR3 DNA reads TGCGCCAGCAGTCAATCCACAGGGGTCTATGGCTACACCTTC. V and J are TRBV23-1 and TRBJ1-2, with 7 positions matching TRBD1. TRBV23-1 belongs to the ORF category, with a function that is uncertain. V shed 0 bases, J shed 4 bases, and the junction held 2 bases outside the gene matches. CDR3 length: 14 amino acids.

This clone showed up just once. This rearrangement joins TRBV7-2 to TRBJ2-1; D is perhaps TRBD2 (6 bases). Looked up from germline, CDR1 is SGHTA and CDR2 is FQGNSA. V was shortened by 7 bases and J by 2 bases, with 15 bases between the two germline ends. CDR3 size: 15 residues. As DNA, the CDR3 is TGTGCCAGCACCCTGAGGACTAAGACCTACAATGAGCAGTTCTTC. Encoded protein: CASTLRTKTYNEQFF.

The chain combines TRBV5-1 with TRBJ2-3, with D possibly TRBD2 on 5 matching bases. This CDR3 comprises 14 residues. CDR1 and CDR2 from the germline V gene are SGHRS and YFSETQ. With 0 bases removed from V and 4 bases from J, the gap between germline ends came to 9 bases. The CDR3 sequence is CASSLEGRADTQYF. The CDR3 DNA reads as TGCGCCAGCAGCTTGGAAGGGAGAGCAGATACGCAGTATTTT.

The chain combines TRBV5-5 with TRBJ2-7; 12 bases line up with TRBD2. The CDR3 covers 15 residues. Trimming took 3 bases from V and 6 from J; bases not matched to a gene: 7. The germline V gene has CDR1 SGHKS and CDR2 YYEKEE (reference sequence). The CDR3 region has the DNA TGTGCCAGCAGCTCCCGACTAGCGGGGGAGGGCGAGCAGTACTTC. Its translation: CASSSRLAGEGEQYF.

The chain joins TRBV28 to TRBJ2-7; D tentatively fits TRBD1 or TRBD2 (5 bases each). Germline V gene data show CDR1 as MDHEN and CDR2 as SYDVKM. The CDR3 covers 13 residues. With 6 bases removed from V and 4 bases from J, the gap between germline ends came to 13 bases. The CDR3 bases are TGTGCCAGCAGAGCCCGGGGCTGGTACGAGCAGTACTTC. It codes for CASRARGWYEQYF.

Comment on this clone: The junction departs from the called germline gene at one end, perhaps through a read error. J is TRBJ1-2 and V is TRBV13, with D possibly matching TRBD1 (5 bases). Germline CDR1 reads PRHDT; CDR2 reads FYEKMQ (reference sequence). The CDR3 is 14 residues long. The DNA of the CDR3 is TGTGCCAGCAGCATAGGGACGGGGAACTATGGCTACACCTTC. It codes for CASSIGTGNYGYTF.

Here the CDR3 reads CASIYGGTNTGELFF. CDR3 sequence (DNA): TGCGCCAGCATCTACGGAGGGACGAACACCGGGGAGCTGTTTTTT. The chain links TRBV4-1 to TRBJ2-2; D possibly corresponds to TRBD2 (6 bases). Per the germline V gene, CDR1 is MGHRA and CDR2 is YSYEKL. The V end was cut by 7 bases, the J end by 0 bases, with 12 bases between. This CDR3 is 15 amino acids long.

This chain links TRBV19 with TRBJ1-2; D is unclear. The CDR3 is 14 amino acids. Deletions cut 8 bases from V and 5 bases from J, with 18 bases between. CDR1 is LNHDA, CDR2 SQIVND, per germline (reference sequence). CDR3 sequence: CASRLTIGIYGYTF. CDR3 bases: TGTGCCAGTCGCCTGACGATAGGGATTTATGGCTACACCTTC.

The CDR3 DNA reads TGCGCCAGCAGCCGACACCGGGACAGAGAAAAACTGTTTTTT. Encoded protein: CASSRHRDREKLFF. This chain joins TRBV4-1 and TRBJ1-4, with 7 bases lining up with TRBD1. Trimming cost V 4 bases and J 8 bases; bases outside gene matches: 7. Germline V gene data show CDR1 as MGHRA and CDR2 as YSYEKL. This CDR3 comprises 14 residues.

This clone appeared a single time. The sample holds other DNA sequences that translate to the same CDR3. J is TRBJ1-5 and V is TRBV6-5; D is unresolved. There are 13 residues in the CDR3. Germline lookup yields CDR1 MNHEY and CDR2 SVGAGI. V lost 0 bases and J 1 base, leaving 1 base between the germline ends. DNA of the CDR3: TGTGCCAGCAGTTACTCGAGCAATCAGCCCCAGCATTTT. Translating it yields CASSYSSNQPQHF.

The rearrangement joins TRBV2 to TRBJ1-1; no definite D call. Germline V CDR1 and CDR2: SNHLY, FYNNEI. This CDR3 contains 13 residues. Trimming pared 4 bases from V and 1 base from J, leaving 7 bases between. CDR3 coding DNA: TGTGCCAGCAGTGCCATGGGGAACACTGAAGCTTTCTTT. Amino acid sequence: CASSAMGNTEAFF.

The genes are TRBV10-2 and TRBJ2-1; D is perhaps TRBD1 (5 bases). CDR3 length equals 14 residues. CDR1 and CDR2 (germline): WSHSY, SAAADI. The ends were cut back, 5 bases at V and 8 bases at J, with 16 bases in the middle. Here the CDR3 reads CASSRQPYGDEQFF. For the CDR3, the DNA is TGCGCCAGCAGTCGACAGCCCTATGGCGATGAGCAGTTCTTC.

DNA for the CDR3: TGCAGTGCTAATATTCACTCTGAGCAGTTCTTC. This translates into CSANIHSEQFF. The J gene is TRBJ2-1, the V gene TRBV20-1; D is uncertain. V was clipped by 4 bases and J by 9 bases, with 10 bases between them. This CDR3 has 11 residues. CDR1 is DFQATT, CDR2 SNEGSKA, per germline (reference sequence).

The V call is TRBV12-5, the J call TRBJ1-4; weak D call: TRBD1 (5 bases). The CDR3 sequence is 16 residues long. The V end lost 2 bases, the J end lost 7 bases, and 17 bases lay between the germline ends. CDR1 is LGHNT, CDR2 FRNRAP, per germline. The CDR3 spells CASGLTRGRSGEKLFF. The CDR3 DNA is TGTGCTAGTGGTTTGACCCGGGGGAGATCGGGTGAAAAACTGTTTTTT.

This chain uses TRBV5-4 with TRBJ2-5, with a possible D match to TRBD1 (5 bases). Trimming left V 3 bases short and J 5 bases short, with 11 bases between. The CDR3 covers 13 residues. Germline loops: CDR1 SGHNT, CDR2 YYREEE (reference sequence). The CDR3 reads CASSWGSGETQYF. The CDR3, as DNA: TGTGCCAGCAGCTGGGGCTCTGGGGAGACCCAGTACTTC.

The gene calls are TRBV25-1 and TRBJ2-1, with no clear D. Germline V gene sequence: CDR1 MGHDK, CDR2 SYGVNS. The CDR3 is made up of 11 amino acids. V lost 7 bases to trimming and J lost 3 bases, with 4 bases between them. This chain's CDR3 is CASNGYNEQFF. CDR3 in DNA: TGTGCCAGCAATGGCTACAATGAGCAGTTCTTC.

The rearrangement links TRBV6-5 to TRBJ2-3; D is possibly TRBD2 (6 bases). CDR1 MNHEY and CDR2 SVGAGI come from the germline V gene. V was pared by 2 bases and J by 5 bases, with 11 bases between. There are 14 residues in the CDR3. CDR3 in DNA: TGTGCCAGCAGTTACAGGGACGGGGGAGATACGCAGTATTTT. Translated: CASSYRDGGDTQYF.

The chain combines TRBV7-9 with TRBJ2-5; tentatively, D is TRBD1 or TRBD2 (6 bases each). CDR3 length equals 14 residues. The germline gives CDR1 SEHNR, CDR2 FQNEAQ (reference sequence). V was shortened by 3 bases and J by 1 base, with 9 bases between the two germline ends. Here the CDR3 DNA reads TGTGCCAGCAGCTTGCGGGACACCCAAGAGACCCAGTACTTC. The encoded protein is CASSLRDTQETQYF.

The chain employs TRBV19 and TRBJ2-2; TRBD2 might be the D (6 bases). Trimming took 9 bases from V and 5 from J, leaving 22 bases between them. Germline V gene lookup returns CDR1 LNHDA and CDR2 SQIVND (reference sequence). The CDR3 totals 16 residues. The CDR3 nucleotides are TGTGCCAGCGGAAAGGCTGCGGGGACTCGAACCGGGGAGCTGTTTTTT. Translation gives CASGKAAGTRTGELFF.

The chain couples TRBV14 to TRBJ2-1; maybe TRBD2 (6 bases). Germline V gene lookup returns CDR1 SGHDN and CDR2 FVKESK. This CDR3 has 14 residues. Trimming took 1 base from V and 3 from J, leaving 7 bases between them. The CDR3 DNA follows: TGTGCCAGCAGCCAAGTGGACTACTACAATGAGCAGTTCTTC. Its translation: CASSQVDYYNEQFF.

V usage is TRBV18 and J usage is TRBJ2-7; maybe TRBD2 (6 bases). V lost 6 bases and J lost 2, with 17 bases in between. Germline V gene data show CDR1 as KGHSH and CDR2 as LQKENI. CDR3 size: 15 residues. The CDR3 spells CASSPRWGGAYEQYF. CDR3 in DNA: TGTGCCAGCTCGCCCAGATGGGGAGGCGCCTACGAGCAGTACTTC.

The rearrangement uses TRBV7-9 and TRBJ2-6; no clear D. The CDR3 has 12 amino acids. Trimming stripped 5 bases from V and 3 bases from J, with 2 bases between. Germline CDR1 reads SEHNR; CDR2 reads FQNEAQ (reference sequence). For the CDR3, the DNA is TGTGCCAGCAGCCGTGGGGCCAACGTCCTGACTTTC. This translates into CASSRGANVLTF.